Shown below are 8 T cell receptor beta chains from a single sample sequenced in a study of cytomegalovirus exposure and HLA in healthy donors. PCR used 60 Vbeta primers and 13 Jbeta primers. This table comes from immunoSEQ multiplex PCR, and its TCRdb copy is limited to in-frame clones, with some not included. The profile shows 110,000 or so clones, about 9.4% of them singletons. The sample was PBMCs. Receptors originate from a woman between 40 and 55 years old in good health and CMV-seropositive.

This clone came up a few times. This chain joins TRBV5-8 and TRBJ2-1; no clear D gene. The V end was cut by 4 bases, the J end by 10 bases, with 12 bases between. Germline assignment: CDR1 SGHTS and CDR2 YDEGEE. This CDR3 spans 12 amino acids. CDR3 region: CASSPYLGEQFF. CDR3 bases: TGTGCCAGCAGCCCCTACCTGGGCGAGCAGTTCTTC.

Concerning this clone itself: Distinct nucleotide sequences in the sample also encode this CDR3. V gene TRBV19 combines with J gene TRBJ1-1, with 9 nucleotides matching TRBD1. This CDR3 comprises 14 residues. Germline V gene lookup returns CDR1 LNHDA and CDR2 SQIVND (reference sequence). J gave up 3 bases and V 6 bases, and 5 bases lay outside the gene matches. The CDR3 here is CASSPGQGYTEAFF. Here the CDR3 DNA reads TGTGCCAGTAGCCCGGGACAGGGATACACTGAAGCTTTCTTT.

This clone has more than one count but fewer than ten. J is TRBJ1-5 and V is TRBV9; D is unresolved. The V end was cut by 0 bases, the J end by 4 bases, with 11 bases between. The CDR3 runs to 15 residues. CDR1 is SGDLS and CDR2 is YYNGEE in the germline V gene. CDR3 sequence: CASSVGGNGNQPQHF. DNA for the CDR3: TGTGCCAGCAGCGTAGGAGGGAATGGGAATCAGCCCCAGCATTTT.

The J gene is TRBJ2-7, the V gene TRBV5-4, with D unclear. Per germline, CDR1 SGHNT and CDR2 YYREEE (reference sequence). V was shortened by 1 base and J by 0 bases, with 8 bases between the two germline ends. The CDR3 extends over 14 amino acids. Here the CDR3 reads CASSLSAVSYEQYF. CDR3 DNA: TGTGCCAGCAGCTTGTCTGCGGTCTCCTACGAGCAGTACTTC.

The chain links TRBV5-1 to TRBJ2-7; D perhaps matches TRBD1 (6 bases). Trimming removed 3 bases from V and 7 bases from J, with 20 bases in between. This CDR3 is 15 amino acids long. Germline CDR1 reads SGHRS; CDR2 reads YFSETQ. The CDR3 is CASSWTDSGLGEQYF. The CDR3 DNA is TGCGCCAGCAGCTGGACGGACAGTGGGTTGGGGGAGCAGTACTTC.

This clone was counted a few times. V usage is TRBV2 and J usage is TRBJ1-2; 10 bases align to TRBD1. The CDR3 loop spans 14 amino acids. Trimming removed 4 bases from V and 1 base from J; junction bases left unmatched: 0. The V gene's germline CDR1 is SNHLY and CDR2 FYNNEI. The CDR3 DNA sequence: TGTGCCAGCAGTGGGACAGGGGGTAACTATGGCTACACCTTC. It specifies CASSGTGGNYGYTF.

This chain uses TRBV4-2 with TRBJ2-7, with no clear D. Germline V lookup: CDR1 LGHNA, CDR2 YNFKEQ. V shed 0 bases and J shed 2 bases, with 11 bases lying between them. This CDR3 comprises 15 residues. The chain's CDR3 is CASSQDQVTAYEQYF. The CDR3 coding sequence is TGTGCCAGCAGCCAAGATCAGGTCACAGCCTACGAGCAGTACTTC.

This chain uses TRBV9 with TRBJ2-1, with D maybe TRBD1 (6 bases). This CDR3 is 15 amino acids long. Germline CDR1 and CDR2: SGDLS and YYNGEE. Trimming left V 2 bases short and J 3 bases short, with 12 bases between. The CDR3 DNA reads as TGTGCCAGCAGCGTGGACAGTGGTGACTACAATGAGCAGTTCTTC. Translating it yields CASSVDSGDYNEQFF. The full variable domain, its missing parts supplied by reference TRBV9 and TRBJ2-1, is DSGVTQTPKHLITATGQRVTLRCSPRSGDLSVYWYQQSLDQGLQFLIQYYNGEERAKGNILERFSAQQFPDLHSELNLSSLELGDSALYFCASSVDSGDYNEQFFGPGTRLTVL.